This T cell receptor beta chain appears in the sequencing data of a study of identical twins. This clonotype was seen more than once but under ten times. V was clipped by 1 base and J by 5 bases; unmatched bases: 7. The CDR3 contains 15 residues. Per the germline V gene, CDR1 is DFQATT and CDR2 is SNEGSKA (reference sequence). TCRdb itself ran the 5' RACE reads through MiXCR, one entry per CDR3 protein. The sample shows under 300,000 distinct CDR3 sequences, over 11% of them seen only once. The sequence derives from a woman under 30 in good health. Sequencing was carried out using memory (CD45RO+) T cells sorted from blood. V and J are TRBV20-1 and TRBJ2-5; 10 bases fit TRBD2. Here the CDR3 DNA reads TGCAGTGCTAGAGGATCAGCGGGGGGGCGCGAGACCCAGTACTTC. The encoded protein is CSARGSAGGRETQYF.